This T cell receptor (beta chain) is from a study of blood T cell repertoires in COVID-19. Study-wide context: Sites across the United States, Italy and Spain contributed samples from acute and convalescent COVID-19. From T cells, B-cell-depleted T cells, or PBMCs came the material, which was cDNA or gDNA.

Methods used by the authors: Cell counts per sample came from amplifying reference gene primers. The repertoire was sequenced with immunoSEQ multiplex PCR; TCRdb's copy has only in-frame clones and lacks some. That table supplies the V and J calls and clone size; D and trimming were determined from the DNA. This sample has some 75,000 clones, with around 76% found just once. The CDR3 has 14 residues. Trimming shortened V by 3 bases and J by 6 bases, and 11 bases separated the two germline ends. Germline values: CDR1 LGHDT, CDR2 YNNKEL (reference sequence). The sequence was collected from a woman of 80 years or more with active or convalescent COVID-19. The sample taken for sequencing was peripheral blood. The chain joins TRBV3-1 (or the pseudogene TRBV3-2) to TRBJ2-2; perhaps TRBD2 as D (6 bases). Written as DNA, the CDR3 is TGTGCCAGCAGCCACGGGGGAAGGGCCGGGGAGCTGTTTTTT. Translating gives CASSHGGRAGELFF.